A selection of T cell receptor beta chains follows, all from one sample in a study of blood T cell repertoires in COVID-19. Clones were sequenced by immunoSEQ multiplex PCR, and TCRdb holds only the in-frame ones, with some missing. In the table there are approximately 300,000 clones, 75% to 90% of which are singletons. Sequencing input: PBMCs or T cells enriched from blood (not recorded which). Source of these receptors: a woman in her 30s who had been exposed to COVID-19. Both conserved end residues are part of each CDR3. D genes are given only for firm matches. Not every row has a clone size; where given, it reads once, few, many or a size class.

NA,TRBV28,TRBJ2-6,NA,CASSLDNSGANVLTF,TGTGCCAGCAGTTTGGACAATTCTGGGGCCAACGTCCTGACTTTC
TRBD1,TRBV7-8,TRBJ1-6,NA,CASSLSQGDFSPLHF,TGTGCCAGCAGCTTATCTCAGGGGGACTTTTCACCCCTCCACTTT
NA,TRBV2,TRBJ1-3,NA,CASSRTASSGNTIYF,TGTGCCAGCAGTAGAACAGCTTCCTCTGGAAACACCATATATTTT
TRBD1,TRBV4-1,TRBJ1-2,once,CASSQVTGDNYGYTF,TGCGCCAGCAGCCAAGTAACAGGGGACAACTATGGCTACACCTTC
TRBD1,TRBV30,TRBJ1-1,NA,CAWRRQGVNTEAFF,TGTGCCTGGAGGCGACAGGGCGTGAACACTGAAGCTTTCTTT
NA,TRBV19,TRBJ1-3,NA,CASSASGSGNTIYF,TGTGCCAGTAGTGCATCAGGGTCTGGAAACACCATATATTTT
NA,TRBV7-9,TRBJ1-2,NA,CASSRDITFYTF,TGTGCCAGCAGCCGGGACATAACTTTCTACACCTTC
TRBD2,TRBV19,TRBJ2-5,NA,CASSITGGRQETQYF,TGTGCCAGTAGTATCACGGGGGGACGACAAGAGACCCAGTACTTC
NA,TRBV21-1,TRBJ2-7,once,CASPPRDGYEQYF,TGTGCCAGCCCACCTCGGGATGGCTACGAGCAGTACTTC
TRBD1,TRBV2,TRBJ2-1,NA,CATETGQGYNEQFF,TGTGCCACCGAGACGGGACAGGGATACAATGAGCAGTTCTTC
NA,TRBV24-1,TRBJ1-1,NA,CATSGEGTSGNTEAFF,TGTGCCACCAGCGGCGAAGGGACTTCAGGGAACACTGAAGCTTTCTTT